The clone carrying this T cell receptor beta chain was detected only once. The entry originates in a study of blood T cell repertoires in COVID-19. The CDR3 runs 14 residues. Trimming removed 7 bases from V and 1 base from J; junction bases left unmatched: 6. CDR1 is MNHEY, CDR2 SVGAGI, per germline. Sequencing used immunoSEQ multiplex PCR; TCRdb keeps in-frame clones, though not all of them. The sample records fewer than 700,000 clones, roughly nine tenths being singletons. The chain carries TRBV6-5 and TRBJ1-1, with 7 bases that match TRBD1. The origin of this receptor is a woman aged 50 to 60 with COVID-19, enrolled during active disease. Sequencing was carried out using peripheral blood. Written as DNA, the CDR3 is TGTGCCAGCACCCCCGGGACAGAGAACACTGAAGCTTTCTTT. It translates to CASTPGTENTEAFF.